This T cell receptor (beta chain) was recovered during a study of CD8+CD57+ T cells in acquired aplastic anemia. Trimming pared 0 bases from V and 0 bases from J, leaving 4 bases between. The CDR3 covers 13 residues. Germline V CDR1 and CDR2: SGHDT, YYEEEE. According to the study, genomic DNA was the template for TCR beta VDJ and CDR3 profiling. TCRdb used MiXCR to reprocess the reads, holding one entry per CDR3 protein. The sample consists of 120,000 or so distinct CDR3 sequences, 30% to 45% of them appearing once. All patients picked for sequencing had shown, by flow cytometry, an expansion of CD8+CD57+ cells. Receipt of therapy had not occurred in any patient by the time of blood sampling.

The source material was sorted CD4+, CD8+, or CD8+CD57+ T cells (not recorded which) from PBMCs. The chain links TRBV5-6 to TRBJ2-7; D gene uncertain. The receptor comes from a human donor with aplastic anemia. Here the CDR3 reads CASSLGASYEQYF. The CDR3 DNA reads TGTGCCAGCAGCTTGGGGGCCTCCTACGAGCAGTACTTC. Filled out from reference TRBV5-6 and TRBJ2-7, the complete variable domain reads DAGVTQSPTHLIKTRGQQVTLRCSPKSGHDTVSWYQQALGQGPQFIFQYYEEEERQRGNFPDRFSGHQFPNYSSELNVNALLLGDSALYLCASSLGASYEQYFGPGTRLTVT.